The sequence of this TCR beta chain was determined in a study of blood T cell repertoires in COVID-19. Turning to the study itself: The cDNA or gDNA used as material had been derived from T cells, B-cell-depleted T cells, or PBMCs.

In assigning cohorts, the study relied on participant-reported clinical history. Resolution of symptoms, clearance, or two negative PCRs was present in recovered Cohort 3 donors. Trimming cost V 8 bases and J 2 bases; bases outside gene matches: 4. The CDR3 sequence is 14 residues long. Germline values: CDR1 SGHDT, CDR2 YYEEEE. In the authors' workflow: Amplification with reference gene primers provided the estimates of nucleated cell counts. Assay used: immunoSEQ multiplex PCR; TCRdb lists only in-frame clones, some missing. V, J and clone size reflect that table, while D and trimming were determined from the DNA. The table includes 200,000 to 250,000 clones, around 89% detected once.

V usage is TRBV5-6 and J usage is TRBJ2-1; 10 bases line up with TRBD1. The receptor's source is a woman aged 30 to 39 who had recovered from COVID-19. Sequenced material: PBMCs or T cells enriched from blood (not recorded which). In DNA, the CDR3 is TGTGCCAGTACAGGACAGGGGGCCTACAATGAGCAGTTCTTC. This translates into CASTGQGAYNEQFF.